This passage covers 26 T cell receptor beta chains from one sample sequenced in a study of blood T cells in healthy people across ages. Next came a second PCR, run for roughly 6 to 11 cycles, which used a sample-barcoded 5' primer along with a J-beta primer mix. TCRdb re-analysed the 5' RACE reads in MiXCR, keeping a single row per CDR3 protein. The sample consists of around 800,000 distinct CDR3 sequences, around 62% of them appearing once. Sequencing input: blood. The receptors originated from a man younger than 45 in good health.

This clonotype was counted ten times or more. The chain joins TRBV6-2 or TRBV6-3 to TRBJ2-3; the match to TRBD1 covers 9 bases. The CDR3 consists of 14 residues. Trimming at V came to 4 bases and at J to 4 bases, leaving 3 bases not matched to a gene. Per the germline V gene, CDR1 is MNHEY and CDR2 is SVGEGT. The CDR3 sequence: CASSLQGAADTQYF. The CDR3 bases are TGTGCCAGCAGTTTACAGGGGGCGGCAGATACGCAGTATTTT.

V gene TRBV18 combines with J gene TRBJ2-3; no firm D call. Germline CDR1 is KGHSH and CDR2 is LQKENI. V was shortened by 0 bases and J by 6 bases, with 10 bases between the two germline ends. This CDR3 has 14 residues. This chain's CDR3 is CASSPPVRTDTQYF. The CDR3 bases are TGTGCCAGCTCACCACCGGTCCGGACGGATACGCAGTATTTT.

The sample holds a few counts of this clonotype. CDR3 in DNA: TGTGCCAGCAGTTACGGACAGCCGAACACCGGGGAGCTGTTTTTT. This translates into CASSYGQPNTGELFF. V and J are TRBV6-2 or TRBV6-3 and TRBJ2-2, with D possibly TRBD1 on 6 matching bases. The length of the CDR3 is 15 residues. Germline CDR1 is MNHEY and CDR2 is SVGEGT. The V end lost 2 bases, the J end lost 0 bases, and 7 bases lay between the germline ends.

This clonotype was counted once. The chain employs TRBV7-2 and TRBJ2-1; 8 nucleotides agree with TRBD2. The CDR3 runs to 17 residues. In germline, CDR1 is SGHTA, CDR2 FQGNSA. The trim removed 3 bases at V and 3 bases at J, leaving 10 bases unmatched. The CDR3 sequence: CASSFVGGANLYNEQFF. CDR3 sequence (DNA): TGTGCCAGCAGCTTCGTCGGGGGGGCCAATCTCTACAATGAGCAGTTCTTC.

This clonotype was found a few times. The chain employs TRBV10-3 and TRBJ2-7; no clear D. V lost 0 bases to trimming and J lost 4 bases, with 7 bases between them. CDR1 ENHRY and CDR2 SYGVKD come from the germline V gene. The CDR3 length is 13 residues. CDR3 in amino acids: CAISESNWYEQYF. For the CDR3, the DNA is TGTGCCATCAGTGAGTCGAATTGGTACGAGCAGTACTTC.

This clonotype appeared once. The V and J genes are TRBV11-1 and TRBJ2-5, with D possibly being TRBD2 (6 bases). CDR1 and CDR2 from the germline V gene are SGHAT and FQDESV (reference sequence). V lost 0 bases and J lost 1, with 12 bases in between. The CDR3 is 16 residues long. The CDR3 is CASSLAGGPPQETQYF. The CDR3 DNA reads TGTGCCAGCAGCTTAGCGGGGGGTCCTCCCCAAGAGACCCAGTACTTC.

The chain carries TRBV28 and TRBJ2-4; D might be TRBD2 (6 bases). TRBJ2-7 explains the end of the DNA better; the J call may be wrong. CDR3 size: 15 residues. Germline assignment: CDR1 MDHEN and CDR2 SYDVKM. This CDR3 is CASTLETRGSYEQYF. CDR3 bases: TGTGCCAGCACCTTAGAAACACGGGGGAGCTACGAGCAGTACTTC.

The V and J genes are TRBV9 and TRBJ2-3, with D unclear. V lost 0 bases and J 1 base, leaving 3 bases between the germline ends. The CDR3 consists of 13 residues. Germline V lookup: CDR1 SGDLS, CDR2 YYNGEE. The CDR3 sequence: CASSVGGTDTQYF. The CDR3 DNA sequence: TGTGCCAGCAGCGTAGGCGGCACAGATACGCAGTATTTT.

The chain links TRBV6-5 to TRBJ2-7; D not certain. Trimming pared 6 bases from V and 0 bases from J, leaving 12 bases between. The CDR3 contains 14 residues. Germline lookup yields CDR1 MNHEY and CDR2 SVGAGI. The CDR3, as DNA: TGTGCCAGCAGAGGTGACCAAAGCTCCTACGAGCAGTACTTC. Protein: CASRGDQSSYEQYF.

The chain links TRBV6-6 to TRBJ2-1, with 7 bases matching TRBD2. This CDR3 comprises 14 residues. The trim removed 4 bases at V and 7 bases at J, leaving 7 bases unmatched. CDR1 and CDR2 from the germline V gene are MNHNY and SVGAGI (reference sequence). The DNA for the CDR3 is TGTGCCAGCAGTTGGGGCGGGGGTAGGAATGAGCAGTTCTTC. Its translation: CASSWGGGRNEQFF.

This clonotype has just a few counts. The chain links TRBV2 to TRBJ2-5; D unresolved. CDR1 and CDR2 (germline): SNHLY, FYNNEI. V was cut by 6 bases and J by 1 base, with 12 bases left in between. CDR3 length equals 14 residues. The CDR3 DNA follows: TGTGCCAGCAGAGGGCGCACTACCCAAGAGACCCAGTACTTC. It codes for CASRGRTTQETQYF.

The chain employs TRBV4-3 and TRBJ2-5; tentatively, D is TRBD2 (7 bases). This CDR3 is built from 15 residues. Looked up from germline, CDR1 is LGHNA and CDR2 is YSLEER. Trimming cost V 1 base and J 3 bases, with 12 bases left between them. CDR3 nucleotide sequence: TGCGCCAGCAGCCAAGTAGGGGGAGGGAAAGAGACCCAGTACTTC. This sequence encodes CASSQVGGGKETQYF.

Only a few counts were recorded for this clonotype. The chain combines TRBV20-1 with TRBJ2-1; 11 bases agree with TRBD2. CDR3 length: 15 amino acids. The germline V gene encodes CDR1 DFQATT and CDR2 SNEGSKA (reference sequence). Trimming removed 3 bases from V and 9 bases from J; junction bases left unmatched: 10. The CDR3 coding sequence is TGCAGTGCTAGTTACATAGCGGGGGGGCCACGTGAGCAGTTCTTC. It is translated as CSASYIAGGPREQFF.

The V gene is TRBV6-5, the J gene TRBJ2-6, with D perhaps matching TRBD1 or TRBD2 (5 bases each). V was cut by 5 bases and J by 3 bases, with 11 bases left in between. Per germline, CDR1 MNHEY and CDR2 SVGAGI. The CDR3 totals 15 residues. The CDR3 loop is CASSRRGFGANVLTF. CDR3 DNA sequence: TGTGCCAGCAGTCGACGGGGCTTTGGGGCCAACGTCCTGACTTTC.

This chain uses TRBV20-1 with TRBJ1-4; D is perhaps TRBD1 (6 bases). Per the germline V gene, CDR1 is DFQATT and CDR2 is SNEGSKA (reference sequence). Trimming stripped 6 bases from V and 1 base from J, with 12 bases between. The CDR3 is 14 amino acids. CDR3 DNA sequence: TGCAGTGCCCGGACAGCCCGAACTAATGAAAAACTGTTTTTT. Amino acids: CSARTARTNEKLFF.

In this sample, this clonotype turned up once. The V gene is TRBV6-2 or TRBV6-3, the J gene TRBJ2-7; the match to TRBD1 covers 7 bases. Germline values: CDR1 MNHEY, CDR2 SVGEGT. CDR3 length: 11 residues. The junction had 2 bases not matched to a gene; V was cut back by 6 bases and J by 6 bases. The CDR3 spells CASRQGFEQYF. The CDR3 DNA reads TGTGCCAGCAGACAGGGGTTCGAGCAGTACTTC.

CDR3: CATSQGSITDTQYF. The DNA for the CDR3 is TGTGCTACGTCACAGGGGTCTATCACAGATACGCAGTATTTT. The J gene is TRBJ2-3, the V gene TRBV27; 7 bases agree with TRBD1. This CDR3 contains 14 residues. The V gene's germline CDR1 is MNHEY and CDR2 SMNVEV (reference sequence).

This clonotype has just a few counts. V and J are TRBV28 and TRBJ2-3; 7 bases agree with TRBD1. Per the germline V gene, CDR1 is MDHEN and CDR2 is SYDVKM. This CDR3 has 15 amino acids. V was pared by 5 bases and J by 3 bases, with 8 bases of the junction left unmatched. The CDR3 region is CASSGLRGRTDTQYF. In DNA, the CDR3 is TGTGCCAGCAGTGGCCTGAGGGGGCGTACAGATACGCAGTATTTT.

This chain joins TRBV4-3 and TRBJ1-1, with D unclear. The CDR3 has 15 residues. Per the germline V gene, CDR1 is LGHNA and CDR2 is YSLEER. Trimming left V 5 bases short and J 1 base short, with 14 bases between. The CDR3 sequence: CASSSGRTSNTEAFF. CDR3 DNA: TGCGCCAGCAGCTCGGGCCGGACCTCGAACACTGAAGCTTTCTTT.

The chain recombines TRBV7-6 with TRBJ2-3; 8 bases match TRBD2. Germline trimming cut 5 bases from V and 2 bases from J; bases unmatched to any gene: 9. Germline V gene lookup returns CDR1 SGHVS and CDR2 FNYEAQ. The CDR3 contains 16 residues. CDR3: CASSLFSGGLTDTQYF. The CDR3 bases are TGTGCCAGCAGCCTCTTCAGCGGGGGCCTCACAGATACGCAGTATTTT.

This chain joins TRBV15 and TRBJ2-7, with 9 bases lining up with TRBD1. The CDR3 is 14 amino acids. CDR1 LNHNV and CDR2 YYDKDF come from the germline V gene (reference sequence). Trimming cost V 6 bases and J 2 bases; bases outside gene matches: 5. The CDR3 spells CATSGTGNPYEQYF. The CDR3 region has the DNA TGTGCCACCAGTGGGACAGGGAATCCCTACGAGCAGTACTTC.

The chain employs TRBV29-1 and TRBJ2-3, with D unclear. Trimming left V 5 bases short and J 5 bases short, with 14 bases between. CDR1 SQVTM and CDR2 ANQGSEA come from the germline V gene. CDR3 length equals 13 residues. In nucleotides, the CDR3 is TGCAGCGTTCCGATCCAGGCGCAAGATACGCAGTATTTT. It translates to CSVPIQAQDTQYF.

The chain recombines TRBV9 with TRBJ2-3, with D perhaps assigned TRBD1 or TRBD2 (5 bases each). The CDR3 covers 14 residues. Germline V lookup: CDR1 SGDLS, CDR2 YYNGEE. V lost 3 bases and J 2 bases, leaving 10 bases between the germline ends. The CDR3 bases are TGTGCCAGCAGCGAGGGACCCGACACAGATACGCAGTATTTT. It yields the protein CASSEGPDTDTQYF.

This chain links TRBV29-1 with TRBJ2-1; D uncertain. V was trimmed by 4 bases and J by 9 bases, leaving 10 bases between them. Looked up from germline, CDR1 is SQVTM and CDR2 is ANQGSEA. This CDR3 is built from 11 residues. The CDR3, as DNA: TGCAGCGTTGTAGGTGGGATTGAGCAGTTCTTC. This sequence encodes CSVVGGIEQFF.

The genes are TRBV20-1 and TRBJ2-3; D is undetermined. There are 12 residues in the CDR3. Per germline, CDR1 DFQATT and CDR2 SNEGSKA (reference sequence). Between the trimmed V and J ends, which lost 2 bases and 3 bases, there was a span of 6 bases. CDR3: CSARPMTDTQYF. The DNA for the CDR3 is TGCAGTGCTAGACCTATGACAGATACGCAGTATTTT.

This clonotype was counted only a few times. J is TRBJ2-6 and V is TRBV25-1; no reliable D call. Trimming left V 5 bases short and J 4 bases short, with 9 bases between. Germline-derived CDR1 and CDR2 are MGHDK and SYGVNS. The CDR3 runs to 14 residues. The CDR3 coding sequence is TGTGCCAGCAGTCGTGTAAGAGGGGCCAACGTCCTGACTTTC. Amino acid sequence: CASSRVRGANVLTF.